The clone carrying this T cell receptor (beta chain) has a handful of counts. Its antigen is still unknown. This record belongs to a study of T-cell reconstitution after alpha-beta-depleted transplantation in children. Study-wide findings and caveats: At the one-year point after transplant, T-cell counts and TCRbeta diversity were found to come mostly from T cells that had been newly produced. Diversity of TCRbeta at day 60 was high in some patients, arising from surviving recipient T cells and thymic progenitors.

During its preparation, the TCRbeta library received unique molecular identifiers. TCRdb recomputed calls from the PCR reads with MiXCR, one row per CDR3 protein. The data hold about 1,000,000 distinct CDR3 sequences, with roughly 31% observed a single time. This sequence was found in a boy under three years old who had a stem cell transplant for SCID, so the T cells may come from the graft donor. The sequenced sample was PBMCs, mostly from graft donor cells, obtained 360 days after TCRalphabeta/CD19-depleted stem cell transplant.

The CDR3 DNA is TGTGCCAGCAGTTTACGACAGGGGTTAGGGAATGAGCAGTTCTTC. This translates into CASSLRQGLGNEQFF. The chain combines TRBV11-3 with TRBJ2-1; 8 bases are shared with TRBD1. In germline, CDR1 is SGHNT, CDR2 YENEEA. The V segment lost 6 bases and the J segment 7 bases; nucleotides outside the gene matches: 11. This CDR3 has 15 residues.